These 28 T cell receptor beta chains came from one sample sequenced in a study of CD8+ T cells in alopecia areata. Investigators isolated RNA and reverse transcribed it into cDNA to act as the sequencing template. The protocol was immunoSEQ multiplex PCR, while the TCRdb copy is restricted to in-frame clones and leaves out a portion. Among fewer than 250,000 clones listed, less than 45% were seen once. Treatment given: oral pan-JAK inhibitor, 5-10 mg twice daily. The sequences come from CD4+ T cells sorted from blood, collected around week 36, from a patient treated with tofacitinib. These receptors were collected from a human donor with alopecia areata.

This clone was seen once. The chain uses TRBV18 and TRBJ2-7; 8 bases fit TRBD2. J gave up 4 bases and V 3 bases, and 11 bases lay outside the gene matches. Germline CDR1 reads KGHSH; CDR2 reads LQKENI. This CDR3 is built from 16 residues. Here the CDR3 DNA reads TGTGCCAGCTCACCCACCAGCGGGAGCTTAAGGTACGAGCAGTACTTC. Translation gives CASSPTSGSLRYEQYF.

The genes are TRBV7-2 and TRBJ2-7; D is unresolved. Trimming pared 2 bases from V and 0 bases from J, leaving 11 bases between. Germline V gene lookup returns CDR1 SGHTA and CDR2 FQGNSA. The CDR3 runs to 15 residues. The CDR3 here is CASSLLGPSSYEQYF. CDR3 in DNA: TGTGCCAGCAGCTTATTAGGGCCGAGCTCCTACGAGCAGTACTTC.

The chain employs TRBV5-1 and TRBJ2-4; 12 bases are a match to TRBD2. The germline V gene encodes CDR1 SGHRS and CDR2 YFSETQ. The CDR3 consists of 17 residues. With V trimmed by 1 base and J by 6 bases, 8 bases remained unmatched. The CDR3 nucleotides are TGCGCCAGCAGCTTGTGGCTAGCGGGAGGGTCTGGAAACATTCAGTACTTC. This translates into CASSLWLAGGSGNIQYF.

This clone is a singleton in its sample. The chain uses TRBV18 and TRBJ1-5; D is perhaps TRBD1 (5 bases). There are 12 residues in the CDR3. CDR1 and CDR2 from the germline V gene are KGHSH and LQKENI. V lost 6 bases, J lost 8 bases, and 11 bases lay in between. As DNA, the CDR3 is TGTGCCAGCTCCGGGACCGCGAAGCCCCAGCATTTT. Its translation: CASSGTAKPQHF.

The gene calls are TRBV29-1 and TRBJ2-3; D is unclear. Germline CDR1 SQVTM, CDR2 ANQGSEA. This CDR3 comprises 12 residues. Trimming removed 0 bases at V and 6 bases at J, with 7 bases between. The CDR3 sequence is CSVEDGWDTQYF. Here the CDR3 DNA reads TGCAGCGTTGAAGATGGGTGGGATACGCAGTATTTT.

This clone was counted between two and nine times. This chain uses TRBV30 with TRBJ2-1; D remains ambiguous. Germline CDR1 is GTSNPN and CDR2 is SVGIG (reference sequence). V lost 2 bases, J lost 8 bases, and 10 bases lay in between. This CDR3 has 12 amino acids. CDR3 residues: CAWSPRQYEQFF. CDR3 DNA: TGTGCCTGGAGTCCCCGGCAGTATGAGCAGTTCTTC.

This chain links TRBV5-1 with TRBJ2-2; D remains ambiguous. The V and J ends lost 2 bases and 0 bases respectively, with 5 bases between them. Looked up from germline, CDR1 is SGHRS and CDR2 is YFSETQ. The CDR3 contains 14 residues. CDR3 DNA: TGCGCCAGCAGCTTCGGAGCGAACACCGGGGAGCTGTTTTTT. Translated, it gives CASSFGANTGELFF.

This clone turned up a few times. The chain employs TRBV5-1 and TRBJ2-5, with 7 positions matching TRBD2. The CDR3 is made up of 16 amino acids. Germline CDR1 and CDR2: SGHRS and YFSETQ. Losses at the gene ends were 4 bases for V and 5 bases for J; bases not matched to a gene: 14. As DNA, the CDR3 is TGCGCCAGCAGCAGGGACCCCCCGGGAGGAACGGAGACCCAGTACTTC. Translating it yields CASSRDPPGGTETQYF.

The CDR3 region is CASSIDSPYEQYF. DNA for the CDR3: TGCGCCAGCAGCATCGACAGTCCCTACGAGCAGTACTTC. The chain has TRBV5-1 and TRBJ2-7; a weak D match, TRBD1 (5 bases). This CDR3 has 13 amino acids. In germline, CDR1 is SGHRS, CDR2 YFSETQ. Trimming took 4 bases from V and 2 from J, leaving 10 bases between them.

The table lists this clone with a few counts. The rearrangement joins TRBV7-2 to TRBJ2-7, with TRBD1 matching over 7 bases. CDR3 length: 15 amino acids. The germline gives CDR1 SGHTA, CDR2 FQGNSA. Trimming removed 7 bases from V and 2 bases from J; junction bases left unmatched: 11. This CDR3 is CASTPGQITTYEQYF. The CDR3 coding sequence is TGTGCCAGCACACCGGGACAGATTACCACCTACGAGCAGTACTTC. Full variable domain (remainder filled in from reference TRBV7-2 and TRBJ2-7): GAGVSQSPSNKVTEKGKDVELRCDPISGHTALYWYRQSLGQGLEFLIYFQGNSAPDKSGLPSDRFSAERTGGSVSTLTIQRTQQEDSAVYLCASTPGQITTYEQYFGPGTRLTVT.

This sequence joins TRBV6-5 and TRBJ1-5; maybe TRBD1 (5 bases). The CDR3 length is 13 residues. V lost 6 bases to trimming and J lost 6 bases, with 12 bases between them. Germline V gives CDR1 MNHEY, CDR2 SVGAGI. The CDR3 DNA is TGTGCCAGCAGCCGGGGGGGAAGTCAGCCCCAGCATTTT. Amino acid sequence: CASSRGGSQPQHF.

The chain combines TRBV5-1 with TRBJ2-7; D possibly uses TRBD1 or TRBD2 (5 bases each). The germline gives CDR1 SGHRS, CDR2 YFSETQ. This CDR3 has 15 amino acids. The ends were cut back, 4 bases at V and 3 bases at J, with 17 bases in the middle. The CDR3 loop reads CASSLGDGSIYEQYF. CDR3 nucleotides: TGCGCCAGCAGCCTGGGGGACGGCTCGATCTACGAGCAGTACTTC.

This clone has a handful of counts. The chain links TRBV29-1 to TRBJ2-7; TRBD1 is a possible D gene (6 bases). The CDR3 has 12 amino acids. V lost 0 bases, J lost 5 bases, and 8 bases lay in between. Looked up from germline, CDR1 is SQVTM and CDR2 is ANQGSEA. The CDR3 DNA reads as TGCAGCGTTGAAGATCCAGGGGACGAGCAGTACTTC. Translated, it gives CSVEDPGDEQYF.

This chain links TRBV27 with TRBJ2-3, with D unclear. Germline V CDR1 and CDR2: MNHEY, SMNVEV (reference sequence). This CDR3 has 13 amino acids. Trimming cost V 8 bases and J 3 bases, with 12 bases left between them. The CDR3 nucleotides are TGTGCCAGCTCCCAACGGACGACAGATACGCAGTATTTT. Protein sequence: CASSQRTTDTQYF.

This sequence joins TRBV10-1 and TRBJ2-1; D possibly corresponds to TRBD2 (6 bases). V was clipped by 6 bases and J by 6 bases, with 12 bases between them. Germline assignment: CDR1 WNHNN and CDR2 SYGVQD (reference sequence). The CDR3 consists of 13 residues. CDR3 nucleotides: TGCGCCAGCAGCCCTGCGGGGCGCAATGAGCAGTTCTTC. This codes for CASSPAGRNEQFF.

The V gene is TRBV5-1, the J gene TRBJ2-1; 7 bases map to TRBD1. The CDR3 consists of 14 residues. Trimming took 4 bases from V and 3 from J; bases not matched to a gene: 4. Germline lookup yields CDR1 SGHRS and CDR2 YFSETQ. CDR3 sequence reads: CASSTGDSYNEQFF. The DNA for the CDR3 is TGCGCCAGCAGCACCGGGGACAGCTACAATGAGCAGTTCTTC.

This clone has more than one count but fewer than ten. This chain connects TRBV30 to TRBJ1-2; TRBD1 matches at 7 bases. The CDR3 is 16 residues long. The germline V gene encodes CDR1 GTSNPN and CDR2 SVGIG (reference sequence). The V gene end was trimmed by 4 bases and the J gene end by 11 bases; junction bases not matched to a gene: 22. DNA for the CDR3: TGTGCCTGGACTTCTGGGGTCAGGACAGGTCGAAGTTGGTACACCTTC. Translation gives CAWTSGVRTGRSWYTF.

This sequence joins TRBV5-1 and TRBJ2-5, with D possibly TRBD2 on 7 matching bases. V dropped 4 bases and J dropped 5 bases, with 18 bases sitting between them. The CDR3 loop spans 15 amino acids. Germline V gene data show CDR1 as SGHRS and CDR2 as YFSETQ. CDR3 sequence (DNA): TGCGCCAGCAGCCACGCTGACGGGGGGCTTGAGACCCAGTACTTC. This gives the protein CASSHADGGLETQYF.

The V call is TRBV5-1, the J call TRBJ1-4; D remains unclear. The V end was cut by 7 bases, the J end by 5 bases, with 15 bases between. The CDR3 totals 14 residues. CDR1 and CDR2 (germline): SGHRS, YFSETQ. CDR3 in DNA: TGCGCCAGCGGCAAGGACGGGAGAAATGAAAAACTGTTTTTT. Encoded protein: CASGKDGRNEKLFF.

CDR3 bases: TGTGCCAGCACCAATGGTAGAGCCCAGCATTTT. This codes for CASTNGRAQHF. The chain has TRBV7-2 and TRBJ1-5; no reliable D call. The germline V gene encodes CDR1 SGHTA and CDR2 FQGNSA. There are 11 residues in the CDR3. V was trimmed by 7 bases and J by 11 bases, leaving 12 bases between them.

V gene TRBV19 combines with J gene TRBJ1-2; D remains ambiguous. Between the trimmed V and J ends, which lost 4 bases and 1 base, there was a span of 4 bases. The CDR3 covers 12 residues. Per the germline V gene, CDR1 is LNHDA and CDR2 is SQIVND (reference sequence). CDR3 sequence reads: CASSTRNYGYTF. The CDR3 region has the DNA TGTGCCAGTAGTACTCGTAACTATGGCTACACCTTC.

The chain couples TRBV7-8 to TRBJ2-5; D remains ambiguous. V lost 0 bases to trimming and J lost 1 base, with 0 bases between them. CDR1 is SGHVS and CDR2 is FQNEAQ in the germline V gene. CDR3 length: 12 amino acids. DNA for the CDR3: TGTGCCAGCAGCTTAGCCCAAGAGACCCAGTACTTC. This encodes CASSLAQETQYF.

The CDR3 coding sequence is TGCGCCAGCAGCCAGATTCAGGGTCGCGAGCAGTACTTC. Residues: CASSQIQGREQYF. The chain joins TRBV4-3 to TRBJ2-7; perhaps TRBD1 as D (5 bases). The germline gives CDR1 LGHNA, CDR2 YSLEER. V was clipped by 3 bases and J by 6 bases, with 12 bases between them. This CDR3 has 13 residues.

The J gene is TRBJ2-5, the V gene TRBV7-9; D might be TRBD2 (6 bases). The V end was cut by 5 bases, the J end by 7 bases, with 20 bases between. This CDR3 has 15 residues. From germline, CDR1 is SEHNR and CDR2 FQNEAQ (reference sequence). The CDR3 region has the DNA TGTGCCAGCAGCCAGGAGGGAAGGGTACCAGGGACCCAGTACTTC. Protein product: CASSQEGRVPGTQYF.

V gene TRBV7-9 combines with J gene TRBJ1-1; D is uncertain. There are 16 residues in the CDR3. The V end was cut by 5 bases, the J end by 0 bases, with 16 bases between. Germline V gene lookup returns CDR1 SEHNR and CDR2 FQNEAQ (reference sequence). The CDR3 coding sequence is TGTGCCAGCAGCCCAGGAAGTCCGGCCATGAACACTGAAGCTTTCTTT. The encoded protein is CASSPGSPAMNTEAFF.

This clone has just a few counts. The chain carries TRBV10-3 and TRBJ2-7; 12 nucleotides match TRBD2. V gave up 3 bases and J gave up 4 bases; unmatched junction bases: 7. CDR3 length: 16 amino acids. Germline V gene sequence: CDR1 ENHRY, CDR2 SYGVKD. DNA for the CDR3: TGTGCCATCAGTGACTTTGGACTAGCGGGGCGTTACGAGCAGTACTTC. Translation gives CAISDFGLAGRYEQYF.

The chain carries TRBV9 and TRBJ2-2; TRBD1 matches 7 bases. In germline, CDR1 is SGDLS, CDR2 YYNGEE. The length of the CDR3 is 19 residues. With V trimmed by 4 bases and J by 3 bases, 18 bases remained unmatched. The CDR3 coding sequence is TGTGCCAGCAGCCCCGAGGGGCAGGTGACAGGGCCGCACACCGGGGAGCTGTTTTTT. As protein: CASSPEGQVTGPHTGELFF.

This rearrangement joins TRBV27 to TRBJ1-1, with D perhaps TRBD1 (5 bases). Germline lookup yields CDR1 MNHEY and CDR2 SMNVEV (reference sequence). V was clipped by 6 bases and J by 7 bases, with 15 bases between them. The CDR3 runs 13 residues. The CDR3 DNA sequence: TGTGCCAGCAGCAGACGGGGGAGTGGTGAAGCTTTCTTT. As protein: CASSRRGSGEAFF.